This T cell receptor (beta chain) is drawn from a study of shared clonotypes between healthy human individuals. Overall study context: Per donor, CD8 memory used one plate, CD8 naive used two, CD4 memory used three and CD4 naive used three.

Samples underwent the assay at deep level. For sorted subsets, 200 ng DNA per replicate equaled 30,000 or so T cell genomes. Sequencing was performed with immunoSEQ multiplex PCR; in TCRdb, only in-frame clones are kept and a portion is missing. The profile shows approximately 340,000 clones, around 74% of them singletons. The CDR3 is 17 residues long. Germline values: CDR1 ENHRY, CDR2 SYGVKD. V lost 2 bases to trimming and J lost 2 bases; unmatched junction nucleotides: 4. Specimen: memory CD4+ T cells sorted from blood. Subset denoted: CD45RA-negative fraction. V and J are TRBV10-3 and TRBJ2-2, with 11 bases fitting TRBD2. The TCR sequence derives from a man between 25 and 39 years old in good health. This chain's CDR3 is CAISEPGLAANTGELFF. As DNA, the CDR3 is TGTGCCATCAGTGAGCCGGGACTAGCGGCTAACACCGGGGAGCTGTTTTTT.